These 27 T cell receptor beta chains share one sample of origin, sequenced in a study of blood T cell repertoires in COVID-19. Assay used: immunoSEQ multiplex PCR; TCRdb lists only in-frame clones, some missing. The sample comprises some 140,000 clones, around 85% of which are singletons, and 0.63% rests with the top ten. The sample taken for sequencing was peripheral blood. Every receptor here comes from a man aged 60 to 75 with COVID-19, enrolled during active disease.

This clone has just one count. The chain links TRBV18 to TRBJ1-4; the D is unclear. Germline values: CDR1 KGHSH, CDR2 LQKENI. The length of the CDR3 is 14 residues. Trimming cost V 0 bases and J 8 bases, with 10 bases left between them. CDR3 sequence reads: CASSPPNGGEKLFF. CDR3 bases: TGTGCCAGCTCACCACCGAACGGCGGGGAAAAACTGTTTTTT.

This chain connects TRBV19 to TRBJ2-1; D may be TRBD1 (6 bases). Trimming removed 4 bases at V and 5 bases at J, with 21 bases between. The V gene's germline CDR1 is LNHDA and CDR2 SQIVND (reference sequence). This CDR3 has 17 residues. CDR3 sequence (DNA): TGTGCCAGTAGTACCGGCCGCGCTGACAGGATCCACAATGAGCAGTTCTTC. As protein: CASSTGRADRIHNEQFF.

The J gene is TRBJ2-2, the V gene TRBV27, with TRBD2 identical over 14 bases. V lost 4 bases, J lost 5 bases, and 18 bases stayed unmatched. The CDR3 loop spans 21 amino acids. The V gene's germline CDR1 is MNHEY and CDR2 SMNVEV (reference sequence). The CDR3 loop reads CASSSPGLAGGPGRATGELFF. The CDR3 DNA sequence: TGTGCCAGCAGTTCCCCCGGACTAGCGGGGGGCCCGGGTCGAGCGACCGGGGAGCTGTTTTTT.

This sequence joins TRBV5-1 and TRBJ1-4, with TRBD1 identical over 7 bases. CDR1 is SGHRS and CDR2 is YFSETQ in the germline V gene. V dropped 2 bases and J dropped 5; count of bases not matched to a gene: 6. This CDR3 contains 15 residues. The CDR3: CASSLGGQPNEKLFF. The CDR3 nucleotides are TGCGCCAGCAGCTTAGGGGGACAGCCAAATGAAAAACTGTTTTTT.

In its sample, this clone was seen many times. V and J are TRBV7-9 and TRBJ2-2; 7 nucleotides line up with TRBD2. Trimming took 5 bases from V and 4 from J; bases not matched to a gene: 7. Germline V gene sequence: CDR1 SEHNR, CDR2 FQNEAQ (reference sequence). This CDR3 spans 15 amino acids. The CDR3 region has the DNA TGTGCCAGCAGCGACCGACTAGCAGGCACCGGGGAGCTGTTTTTT. Residues: CASSDRLAGTGELFF.

CDR3 sequence reads: CASSLGSRGGFHQPQHF. The CDR3 DNA is TGTGCCAGCAGCTTGGGATCACGAGGGGGTTTCCATCAGCCCCAGCATTTT. V is TRBV5-4 and J is TRBJ1-5; TRBD1 might be the D (6 bases). The CDR3 contains 17 residues. V was cut by 0 bases and J by 5 bases, with 18 bases left in between. CDR1 is SGHNT and CDR2 is YYREEE in the germline V gene (reference sequence).

The CDR3 loop reads CASSLGTSSPYEQYF. The CDR3 DNA sequence: TGTGCCAGCAGCTTAGGCACTTCAAGCCCCTACGAGCAGTACTTC. The V call is TRBV7-8, the J call TRBJ2-7; no reliable D call. V gave up 1 base and J gave up 2 bases, with 12 bases separating them. Germline assignment: CDR1 SGHVS and CDR2 FQNEAQ. The CDR3 is 15 amino acids.

The gene calls are TRBV3-1 (or the pseudogene TRBV3-2) and TRBJ1-1; TRBD1 matches 8 bases. This CDR3 comprises 17 residues. Germline CDR1 LGHDT, CDR2 YNNKEL (reference sequence). V was clipped by 1 base and J by 7 bases; unmatched bases: 14. The CDR3 coding sequence is TGTGCCAGCAGCCAAGCTAACCCGACAGGGGCTGGGAGTGAAGCTTTCTTT. Its protein is CASSQANPTGAGSEAFF.

This clone has a count of ten or more. The identical CDR3 is also encoded by other nucleotide sequences in the sample. The chain combines TRBV28 with TRBJ1-1, with D unresolved. The V gene lost 5 bases and the J gene lost 5 bases, with 9 bases spanning the gap. The germline V gene has CDR1 MDHEN and CDR2 SYDVKM. The CDR3 has 12 amino acids. The CDR3 loop is CASSLRYTEAFF. CDR3 in DNA: TGTGCCAGCAGTCTACGTTATACTGAAGCTTTCTTT.

The genes are TRBV19 and TRBJ2-6, with a tentative D call TRBD1 (5 bases). The V end lost 6 bases, the J end lost 2 bases, and 11 bases lay between the germline ends. Germline assignment: CDR1 LNHDA and CDR2 SQIVND (reference sequence). The CDR3 is 15 amino acids. CDR3 DNA sequence: TGTGCCAGTAGCGCCTGGACAACTGGGGCCAACGTCCTGACTTTC. This codes for CASSAWTTGANVLTF.

This rearrangement joins TRBV7-2 to TRBJ1-1, with 10 bases aligning to TRBD1. Germline V gives CDR1 SGHTA, CDR2 FQGNSA. The CDR3 consists of 13 residues. Trimming at V came to 3 bases and at J to 8 bases, leaving 3 bases not matched to a gene. For the CDR3, the DNA is TGTGCCAGCAGCTTGACAGGGGGCGGGGAAGCTTTCTTT. This encodes CASSLTGGGEAFF.

The rearrangement joins TRBV5-6 to TRBJ1-5; a possible D gene is TRBD1 (5 bases). CDR3 length: 16 residues. V lost 1 base, J lost 0 bases, and 11 bases lay in between. In germline, CDR1 is SGHDT, CDR2 YYEEEE. The CDR3 bases are TGTGCCAGCAGCTTGAATGGAGGGGTTAGCAATCAGCCCCAGCATTTT. Protein sequence: CASSLNGGVSNQPQHF.

The rearrangement links TRBV2 to TRBJ2-1; perhaps TRBD2 as D (6 bases). Germline CDR1 SNHLY, CDR2 FYNNEI. The CDR3 has 14 residues. V lost 7 bases and J 2 bases, leaving 12 bases between the germline ends. The CDR3 loop is CASTGGSAYNEQFF. CDR3 nucleotide sequence: TGTGCCAGCACCGGGGGTAGCGCCTACAATGAGCAGTTCTTC.

The chain joins TRBV5-1 to TRBJ1-1; D not certain. V gave up 0 bases and J gave up 6 bases, with 6 bases separating them. This CDR3 is 12 amino acids long. CDR1 SGHRS and CDR2 YFSETQ come from the germline V gene. The DNA of the CDR3 is TGCGCCAGCAGCTTGGATAGATCTGAAGCTTTCTTT. Translating it yields CASSLDRSEAFF.

The V call is TRBV5-4, the J call TRBJ2-6, with TRBD2 identical over 7 bases. V lost 4 bases, J lost 4 bases, and 5 bases stayed unmatched. Germline V gives CDR1 SGHNT, CDR2 YYREEE (reference sequence). This CDR3 is 15 amino acids long. The CDR3 DNA follows: TGTGCCAGCAGCCTGGGGAGGGGAGGGGCCAACGTCCTGACTTTC. Protein sequence: CASSLGRGGANVLTF.

This rearrangement joins TRBV7-9 to TRBJ2-1; no firm D call. V shed 1 base and J shed 6 bases, with 10 bases lying between them. The CDR3 loop spans 14 amino acids. CDR1 and CDR2 from the germline V gene are SEHNR and FQNEAQ (reference sequence). Written as DNA, the CDR3 is TGTGCCAGCAGCTTAGTTTCAGGCCTCAATGAGCAGTTCTTC. It yields the protein CASSLVSGLNEQFF.

The CDR3 is CASSPPGSSETQYF. CDR3 bases: TGTGCCAGCTCACCACCCGGTTCGTCAGAGACCCAGTACTTC. The V call is TRBV18, the J call TRBJ2-5, with D unresolved. Trimming removed 0 bases at V and 4 bases at J, with 9 bases between. Looked up from germline, CDR1 is KGHSH and CDR2 is LQKENI. The CDR3 spans 14 residues. The full variable domain, completed using reference TRBV18 and TRBJ2-5, is NAGVMQNPRHLVRRRGQEARLRCSPMKGHSHVYWYRQLPEEGLKFMVYLQKENIIDESGMPKERFSAEFPKEGPSILRIQQVVRGDSAAYFCASSPPGSSETQYFGPGTRLLVL.

The chain couples TRBV18 to TRBJ2-5; 8 bases match TRBD1. CDR1 is KGHSH and CDR2 is LQKENI in the germline V gene. The CDR3 runs to 15 residues. After removal of 2 bases from V and 5 bases from J, the junction contained 7 bases not matched to a gene. The chain's CDR3 is CASSPESTGVETQYF. The CDR3 region has the DNA TGTGCCAGCTCACCAGAATCGACAGGGGTTGAGACCCAGTACTTC. The full variable domain, completed using reference TRBV18 and TRBJ2-5, is NAGVMQNPRHLVRRRGQEARLRCSPMKGHSHVYWYRQLPEEGLKFMVYLQKENIIDESGMPKERFSAEFPKEGPSILRIQQVVRGDSAAYFCASSPESTGVETQYFGPGTRLLVL.

The chain couples TRBV7-3 to TRBJ1-3, with 7 bases lining up with TRBD1. V shed 4 bases, J shed 2 bases, and the junction held 5 bases outside the gene matches. The germline gives CDR1 SGHTA, CDR2 FQGTGA. This CDR3 is 15 amino acids long. CDR3 DNA sequence: TGTGCCAGCAGCTCGGGACAGTTTCCTGGAAACACCATATATTTT. Translated, it gives CASSSGQFPGNTIYF.

The chain combines TRBV6-2 or TRBV6-3 with TRBJ1-2; D might be TRBD1 (6 bases). Germline values: CDR1 MNHEY, CDR2 SVGEGT. The CDR3 length is 13 residues. V was clipped by 2 bases and J by 5 bases, with 9 bases between them. This CDR3 is CASSYGTQYGYTF. The CDR3 region has the DNA TGTGCCAGCAGTTACGGGACACAATATGGCTACACCTTC.

CDR3 residues: CASSSVRQGAYEQYF. In nucleotides, the CDR3 is TGTGCCAGCAGTTCGGTACGGCAGGGGGCCTACGAGCAGTACTTC. The chain combines TRBV6-5 with TRBJ2-7; 7 bases fit TRBD1. CDR3 length: 15 amino acids. The germline V gene has CDR1 MNHEY and CDR2 SVGAGI. The V segment lost 4 bases and the J segment 2 bases; nucleotides outside the gene matches: 8.

The chain employs TRBV24-1 and TRBJ2-3, with 9 bases that match TRBD2. The CDR3 runs 17 residues. Per the germline V gene, CDR1 is KGHDR and CDR2 is SFDVKD. The J segment lost 3 bases and the V segment lost 4 bases, leaving 10 bases of the junction unmatched. This chain's CDR3 is CATSDPTSSGRTDTQYF. CDR3 in DNA: TGTGCCACCAGTGACCCTACGTCGAGCGGGAGGACAGATACGCAGTATTTT.

The chain couples TRBV18 to TRBJ1-1, with 7 bases fitting TRBD1. Looked up from germline, CDR1 is KGHSH and CDR2 is LQKENI. V trimming: 6 bases; J trimming: 4 bases; junction bases outside the gene matches: 17. The CDR3 spans 17 residues. CDR3: CASSPTGTDPPATEAFF. The CDR3 region has the DNA TGTGCCAGCTCGCCTACCGGGACAGACCCTCCCGCCACTGAAGCTTTCTTT. The full variable domain, with the rest looked up from reference TRBV18 and TRBJ1-1, is NAGVMQNPRHLVRRRGQEARLRCSPMKGHSHVYWYRQLPEEGLKFMVYLQKENIIDESGMPKERFSAEFPKEGPSILRIQQVVRGDSAAYFCASSPTGTDPPATEAFFGQGTRLTVV.

A single count supports this clone. The rearrangement links TRBV19 to TRBJ2-3; 8 nucleotides line up with TRBD2. The CDR3 is 15 amino acids. Per the germline V gene, CDR1 is LNHDA and CDR2 is SQIVND (reference sequence). V lost 8 bases to trimming and J lost 2 bases; unmatched junction nucleotides: 9. This CDR3 is CASVSGRGATDTQYF. The CDR3 DNA sequence: TGTGCCAGTGTAAGCGGGAGAGGGGCCACAGATACGCAGTATTTT. The entire variable domain, with the rest obtained from reference TRBV19 and TRBJ2-3, is as follows: DGGITQSPKYLFRKEGQNVTLSCEQNLNHDAMYWYRQDPGQGLRLIYYSQIVNDFQKGDIAEGYSVSREKKESFPLTVTSAQKNPTAFYLCASVSGRGATDTQYFGPGTRLTVL.

The chain is built from TRBV19 and TRBJ2-2; possibly TRBD2 for D (6 bases). The V gene lost 6 bases and the J gene lost 4 bases, with 15 bases spanning the gap. Germline-derived CDR1 and CDR2 are LNHDA and SQIVND (reference sequence). The length of the CDR3 is 15 residues. For the CDR3, the DNA is TGTGCCAGTAGGGCCCCTAGCGTGGCCACCGGGGAGCTGTTTTTT. This encodes CASRAPSVATGELFF. The complete variable domain, with remaining parts taken from reference TRBV19 and TRBJ2-2, reads DGGITQSPKYLFRKEGQNVTLSCEQNLNHDAMYWYRQDPGQGLRLIYYSQIVNDFQKGDIAEGYSVSREKKESFPLTVTSAQKNPTAFYLCASRAPSVATGELFFGEGSRLTVL.

The chain carries TRBV7-6 and TRBJ1-2; D is uncertain. CDR1 SGHVS and CDR2 FNYEAQ come from the germline V gene. The germline V and J ends were trimmed by 5 bases and 8 bases, with 15 bases remaining between them. This CDR3 has 13 amino acids. CDR3 DNA: TGTGCCAGCAGCCCCCTCTCGGGAGGGGGCTACACCTTC. The encoded protein is CASSPLSGGGYTF.

V is TRBV19 and J is TRBJ2-1; 7 nucleotides line up with TRBD2. The CDR3 is 16 residues long. The trim removed 6 bases at V and 6 bases at J, leaving 14 bases unmatched. CDR1 is LNHDA and CDR2 is SQIVND in the germline V gene (reference sequence). CDR3 in DNA: TGTGCCAGTAGCGTCGATCTAGCGGTAAACTCCAATGAGCAGTTCTTC. Translation gives CASSVDLAVNSNEQFF.